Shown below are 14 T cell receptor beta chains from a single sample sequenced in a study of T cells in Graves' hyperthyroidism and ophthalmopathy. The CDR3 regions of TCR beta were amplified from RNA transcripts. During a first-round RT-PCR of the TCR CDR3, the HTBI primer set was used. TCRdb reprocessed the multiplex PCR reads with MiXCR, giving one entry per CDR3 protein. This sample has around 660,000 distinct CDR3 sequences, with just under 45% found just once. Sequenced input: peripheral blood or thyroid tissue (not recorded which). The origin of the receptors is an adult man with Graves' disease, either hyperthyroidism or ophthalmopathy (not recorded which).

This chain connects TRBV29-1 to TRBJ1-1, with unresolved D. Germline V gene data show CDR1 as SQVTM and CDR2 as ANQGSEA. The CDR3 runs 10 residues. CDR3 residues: CRSYITEAFF. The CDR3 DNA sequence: TGCAGGTCATACATCACTGAAGCTTTCTTT.

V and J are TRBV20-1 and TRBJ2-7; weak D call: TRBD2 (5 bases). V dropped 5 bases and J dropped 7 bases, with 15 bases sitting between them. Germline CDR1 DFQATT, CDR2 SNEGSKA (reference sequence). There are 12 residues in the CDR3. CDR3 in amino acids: CSARNERREQYF. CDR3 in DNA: TGCAGTGCTCGAAACGAGCGGAGGGAGCAGTACTTC.

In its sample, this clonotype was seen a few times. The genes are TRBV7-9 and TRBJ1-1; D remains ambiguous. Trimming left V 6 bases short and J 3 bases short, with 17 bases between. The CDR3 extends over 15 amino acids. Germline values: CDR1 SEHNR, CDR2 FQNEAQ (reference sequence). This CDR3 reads CASSTPRVGYTEAFF. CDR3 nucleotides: TGTGCCAGCAGTACTCCTCGGGTGGGGTACACTGAAGCTTTCTTT.

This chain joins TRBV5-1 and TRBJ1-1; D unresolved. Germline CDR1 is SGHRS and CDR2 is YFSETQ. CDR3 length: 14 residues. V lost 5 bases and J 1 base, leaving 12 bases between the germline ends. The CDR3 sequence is CASREGLTNTEAFF. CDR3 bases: TGCGCCAGCAGGGAAGGACTTACGAACACTGAAGCTTTCTTT.

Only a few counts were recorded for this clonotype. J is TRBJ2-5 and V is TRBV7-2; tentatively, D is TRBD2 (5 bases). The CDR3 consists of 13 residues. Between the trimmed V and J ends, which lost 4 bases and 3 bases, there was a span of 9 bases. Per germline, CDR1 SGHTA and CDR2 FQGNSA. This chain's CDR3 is CASSSLAKETQYF. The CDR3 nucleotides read TGTGCCAGCAGCTCCTTAGCGAAAGAGACCCAGTACTTC.

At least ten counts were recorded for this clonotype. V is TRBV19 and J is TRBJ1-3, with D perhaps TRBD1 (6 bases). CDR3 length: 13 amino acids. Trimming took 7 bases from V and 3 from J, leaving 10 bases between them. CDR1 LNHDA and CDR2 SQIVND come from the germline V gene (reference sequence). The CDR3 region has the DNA TGTGCCAGTACTAGGACAGTTGGAAACACCATATATTTT. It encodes CASTRTVGNTIYF.

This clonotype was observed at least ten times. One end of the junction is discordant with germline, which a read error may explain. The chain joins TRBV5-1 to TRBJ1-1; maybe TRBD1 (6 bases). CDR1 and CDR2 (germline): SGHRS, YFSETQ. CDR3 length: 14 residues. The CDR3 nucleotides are TGTGCCAGCAGCGTAGGACAGTTAAACACTGAAGCTTTCTTT. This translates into CASSVGQLNTEAFF.

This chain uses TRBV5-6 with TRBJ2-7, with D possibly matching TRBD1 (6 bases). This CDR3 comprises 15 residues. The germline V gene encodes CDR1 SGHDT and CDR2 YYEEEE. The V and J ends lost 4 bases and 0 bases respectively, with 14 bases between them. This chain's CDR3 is CASSGSDRNSYEQYF. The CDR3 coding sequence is TGTGCCAGCAGCGGGTCAGACAGGAACTCCTACGAGCAGTACTTC.

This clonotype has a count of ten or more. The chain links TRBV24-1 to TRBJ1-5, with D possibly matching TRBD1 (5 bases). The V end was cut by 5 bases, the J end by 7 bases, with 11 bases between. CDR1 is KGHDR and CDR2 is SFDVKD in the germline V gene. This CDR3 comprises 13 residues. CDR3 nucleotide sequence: TGTGCCACCAGTGGGGGGATTTTGCAGCCCCAGCATTTT. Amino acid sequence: CATSGGILQPQHF.

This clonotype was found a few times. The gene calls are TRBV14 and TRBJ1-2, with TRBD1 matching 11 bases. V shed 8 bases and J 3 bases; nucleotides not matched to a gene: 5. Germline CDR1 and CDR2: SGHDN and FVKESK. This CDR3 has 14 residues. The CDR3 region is CASRAGQGDYGYTF. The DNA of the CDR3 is TGTGCCAGCCGCGCGGGACAGGGGGACTATGGCTACACCTTC.

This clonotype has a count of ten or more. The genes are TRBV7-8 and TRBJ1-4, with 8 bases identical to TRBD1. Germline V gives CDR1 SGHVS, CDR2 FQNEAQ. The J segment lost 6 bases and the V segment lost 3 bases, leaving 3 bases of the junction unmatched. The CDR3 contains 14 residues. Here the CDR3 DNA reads TGTGCCAGCAGCTTGGGACAGGTCGATGAAAAACTGTTTTTT. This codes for CASSLGQVDEKLFF.

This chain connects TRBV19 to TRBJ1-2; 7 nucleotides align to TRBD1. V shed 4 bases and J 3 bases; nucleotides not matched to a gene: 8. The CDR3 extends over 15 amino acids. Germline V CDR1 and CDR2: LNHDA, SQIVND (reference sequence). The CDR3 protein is CASSKTGQGDYGYTF. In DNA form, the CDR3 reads TGTGCCAGTAGTAAGACAGGCCAGGGGGACTATGGCTACACCTTC.

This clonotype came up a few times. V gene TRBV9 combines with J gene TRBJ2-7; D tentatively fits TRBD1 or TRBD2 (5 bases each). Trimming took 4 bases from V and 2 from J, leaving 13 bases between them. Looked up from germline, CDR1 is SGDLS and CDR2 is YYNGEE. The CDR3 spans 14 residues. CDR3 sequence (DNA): TGTGCCAGCAGCTTAAAGCCGGGGCCCTACGAGCAGTACTTC. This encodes CASSLKPGPYEQYF.

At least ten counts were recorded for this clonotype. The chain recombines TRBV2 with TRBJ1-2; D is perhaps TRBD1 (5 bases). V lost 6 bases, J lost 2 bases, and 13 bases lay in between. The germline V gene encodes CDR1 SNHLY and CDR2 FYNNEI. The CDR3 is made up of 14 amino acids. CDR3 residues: CASRWGEGNYGYTF. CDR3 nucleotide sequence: TGTGCCAGCAGATGGGGAGAGGGGAACTATGGCTACACCTTC.